Listed here are 3 T cell receptor beta chains from one sample, sequenced in a study of blood T cell repertoires in COVID-19. Sequencing used immunoSEQ multiplex PCR; TCRdb keeps in-frame clones, though not all of them. The sample has 240,000 or so clones, about four fifths seen once. The sequenced sample consisted of peripheral blood. These receptors all stem from a woman younger than 35 with acute or convalescent COVID-19.

This clone came up a few times. The V call is TRBV6-5, the J call TRBJ1-5; TRBD1 is a possible D gene (6 bases). V lost 6 bases and J 2 bases, leaving 14 bases between the germline ends. The germline CDR1 and CDR2 sequences are MNHEY and SVGAGI. The CDR3 has 15 residues. The CDR3 bases are TGTGCCAGCAGCCGAGGGGGAATCGGCAATCAGCCCCAGCATTTT. It codes for CASSRGGIGNQPQHF.

The CDR3 nucleotides read TGCGCCAGCAGCCAAGAGGCTAGCGGGCCCACAGGTGAGCAGTTCTTC. Its protein product is CASSQEASGPTGEQFF. This chain joins TRBV4-3 and TRBJ2-1; 8 bases match TRBD2. Looked up from germline, CDR1 is LGHNA and CDR2 is YSLEER. J lost 9 bases, V lost 0 bases, and 10 bases had no gene match. The CDR3 covers 16 residues.

CDR3 in amino acids: CASSLATGSMNTQYF. The CDR3 DNA is TGTGCCAGCAGCTTAGCCACAGGGAGTATGAATACGCAGTATTTT. The gene calls are TRBV11-2 and TRBJ2-3; TRBD1 might be the D (6 bases). The ends were cut back, 1 base at V and 7 bases at J, with 15 bases in the middle. Germline V gene sequence: CDR1 SGHAT, CDR2 FQNNGV. CDR3 length: 15 residues.